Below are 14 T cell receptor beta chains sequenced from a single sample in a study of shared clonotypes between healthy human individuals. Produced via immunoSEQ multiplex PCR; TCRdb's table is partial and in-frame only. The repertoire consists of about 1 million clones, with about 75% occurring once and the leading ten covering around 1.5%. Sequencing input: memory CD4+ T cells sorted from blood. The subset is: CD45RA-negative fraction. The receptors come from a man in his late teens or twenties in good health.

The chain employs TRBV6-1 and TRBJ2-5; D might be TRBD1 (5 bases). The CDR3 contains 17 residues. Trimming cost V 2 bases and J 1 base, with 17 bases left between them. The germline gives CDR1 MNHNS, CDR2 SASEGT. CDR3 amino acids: CASSETQIKGSQETQYF. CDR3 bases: TGTGCCAGCAGTGAAACTCAGATCAAGGGGTCCCAAGAGACCCAGTACTTC.

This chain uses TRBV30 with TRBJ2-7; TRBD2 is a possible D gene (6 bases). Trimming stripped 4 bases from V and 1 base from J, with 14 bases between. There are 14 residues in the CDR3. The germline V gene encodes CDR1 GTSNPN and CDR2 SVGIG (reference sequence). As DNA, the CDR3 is TGTGCCTGGACCCGACGGGGAGGTTCCTACGAGCAGTACTTC. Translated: CAWTRRGGSYEQYF.

The CDR3 protein is CASSLTGTSMNTEAFF. In DNA, the CDR3 is TGCGCCAGCAGCCTCACGGGGACCAGTATGAACACTGAAGCTTTCTTT. The chain employs TRBV5-1 and TRBJ1-1; D is perhaps TRBD1 (5 bases). V was pared by 4 bases and J by 0 bases, with 16 bases between. This CDR3 has 16 amino acids. Per the germline V gene, CDR1 is SGHRS and CDR2 is YFSETQ.

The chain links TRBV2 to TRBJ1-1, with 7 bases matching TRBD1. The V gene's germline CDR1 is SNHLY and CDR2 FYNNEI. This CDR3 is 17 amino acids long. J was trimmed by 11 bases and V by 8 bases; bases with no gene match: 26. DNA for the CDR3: TGTGCCAGCCGTACAGGGGCATGGAACCCCGATGGGCTGGGGGCTTTCTTT. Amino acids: CASRTGAWNPDGLGAFF.

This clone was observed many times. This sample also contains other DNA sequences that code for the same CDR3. CDR3 in amino acids: CASSQGLAASSGNTIYF. DNA of the CDR3: TGCGCCAGCAGCCAAGGGTTGGCTGCTAGCTCTGGAAACACCATATATTTT. This rearrangement joins TRBV4-1 to TRBJ1-3; the D is unclear. This CDR3 comprises 17 residues. V shed 1 base and J shed 0 bases, with 13 bases lying between them. Germline-derived CDR1 and CDR2 are MGHRA and YSYEKL.

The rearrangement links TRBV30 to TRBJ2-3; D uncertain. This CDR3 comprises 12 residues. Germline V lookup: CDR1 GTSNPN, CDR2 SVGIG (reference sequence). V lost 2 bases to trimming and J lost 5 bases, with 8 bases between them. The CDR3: CAWSIRKDTQYF. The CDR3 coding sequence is TGTGCCTGGAGTATCCGTAAAGATACGCAGTATTTT.

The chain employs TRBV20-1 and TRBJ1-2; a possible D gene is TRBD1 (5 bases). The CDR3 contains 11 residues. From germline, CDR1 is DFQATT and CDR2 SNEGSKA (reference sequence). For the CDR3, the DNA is TGCAAGGGTCCGGGGGGCTATGGCTACACCTTC. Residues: CKGPGGYGYTF.

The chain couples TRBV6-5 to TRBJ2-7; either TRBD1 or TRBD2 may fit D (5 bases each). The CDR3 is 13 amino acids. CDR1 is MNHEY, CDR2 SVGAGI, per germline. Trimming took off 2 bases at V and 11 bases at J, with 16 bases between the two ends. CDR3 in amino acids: CASSYKAGTPKYF. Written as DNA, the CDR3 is TGTGCCAGCAGTTACAAAGCCGGGACCCCTAAGTACTTC.

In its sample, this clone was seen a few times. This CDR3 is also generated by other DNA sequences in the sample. CDR3 amino acids: CASSLMGNSYEQYF. CDR3 bases: TGCGCCAGCAGCTTGATGGGGAACTCCTACGAGCAGTACTTC. This chain connects TRBV5-1 to TRBJ2-7; no definite D call. The CDR3 runs to 14 residues. In germline, CDR1 is SGHRS, CDR2 YFSETQ. V shed 1 base and J shed 0 bases, with 8 bases lying between them.

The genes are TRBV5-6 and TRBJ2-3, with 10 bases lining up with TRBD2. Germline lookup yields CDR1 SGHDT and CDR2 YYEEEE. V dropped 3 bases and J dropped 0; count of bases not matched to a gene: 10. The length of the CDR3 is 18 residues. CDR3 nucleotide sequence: TGTGCCAGCAGCTGGGGGCCCTGGACTAGCGGAAGCACAGATACGCAGTATTTT. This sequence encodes CASSWGPWTSGSTDTQYF.

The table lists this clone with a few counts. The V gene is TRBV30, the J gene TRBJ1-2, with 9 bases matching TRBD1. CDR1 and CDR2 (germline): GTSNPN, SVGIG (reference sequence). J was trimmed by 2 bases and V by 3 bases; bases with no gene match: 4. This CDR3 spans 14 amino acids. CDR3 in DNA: TGTGCCTGGAGGAGGACAGGGGAAAACTATGGCTACACCTTC. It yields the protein CAWRRTGENYGYTF. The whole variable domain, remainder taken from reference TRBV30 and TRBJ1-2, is SQTIHQWPATLVQPVGSPLSLECTVEGTSNPNLYWYRQAAGRGLQLLFYSVGIGQISSEVPQNLSASRPQDRQFILSSKKLLLSDSGFYLCAWRRTGENYGYTFGSGTRLTVV.

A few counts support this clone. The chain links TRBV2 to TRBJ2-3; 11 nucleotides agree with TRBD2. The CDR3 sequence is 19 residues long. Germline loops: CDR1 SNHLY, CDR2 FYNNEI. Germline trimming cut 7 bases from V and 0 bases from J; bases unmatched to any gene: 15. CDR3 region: CASKYPRLAGRTSTDTQYF. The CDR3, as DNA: TGTGCCAGCAAATACCCACGACTAGCGGGGCGAACCAGCACAGATACGCAGTATTTT.

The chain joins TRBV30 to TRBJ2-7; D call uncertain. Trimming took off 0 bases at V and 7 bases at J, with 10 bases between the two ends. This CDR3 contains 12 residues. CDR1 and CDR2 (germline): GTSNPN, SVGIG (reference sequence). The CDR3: CAWSVAGEEQYF. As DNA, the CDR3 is TGTGCCTGGAGTGTTGCAGGTGAAGAGCAGTACTTC.

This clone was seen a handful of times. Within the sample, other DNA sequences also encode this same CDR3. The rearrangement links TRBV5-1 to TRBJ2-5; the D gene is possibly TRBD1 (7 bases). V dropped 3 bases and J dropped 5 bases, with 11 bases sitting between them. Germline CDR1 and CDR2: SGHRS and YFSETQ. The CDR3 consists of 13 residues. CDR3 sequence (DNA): TGCGCCAGCAGCTCAGGGGGAGGTGAGACCCAGTACTTC. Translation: CASSSGGGETQYF.